This TCR beta chain came from a study of CD8 T cells in Susac syndrome. Study observations and caveats: It was acknowledged by the study that relatively few individuals were included in its TCR sequencing and HLA analysis.

Those who served as multiple sclerosis controls were treatment-naive patients with stable or active relapsing-remitting disease. FACS was used to enrich TEMRA cells, whereas the CD8+ and CD4+ T cells were obtained by negative isolation. For this clonotype: The antigen is unknown.

An input of about 0.45 to 1 ug of RNA was subjected to reverse transcription using random hexamers. The TCR beta CDR3 was amplified by immunoSEQ multiplex PCR across 54 Vbeta, 13 Jbeta. One entry per CDR3 protein results from TCRdb running MiXCR on the immunoSEQ multiplex PCR reads. Found here are more than 250,000 distinct CDR3 sequences, 90% to 95% of them singletons; the top ten hold about 0.07%. Per germline, CDR1 SNHLY and CDR2 FYNNEI. V lost 6 bases to trimming and J lost 0 bases; unmatched junction nucleotides: 14. This CDR3 comprises 20 residues. The J gene is TRBJ2-4, the V gene TRBV2; TRBD2 matches at 13 bases. Input material: CD4+ T cells from PBMCs. The TCR comes from a human donor with multiple sclerosis. CDR3 sequence: CASSGVIRTSGSVAKNIQYF. The CDR3, as DNA: TGTGCCAGCAGCGGAGTAATCCGGACTAGCGGGAGCGTAGCCAAAAACATTCAGTACTTC.